Listed below are T cell receptor beta chains from one sample, sequenced in a study of metastatic and nonmetastatic thyroid tumors. Using MiXCR, TCRdb re-called clones from the PCR reads. The top ten hold approximately 39% of the sample, which has under 30,000 clones, 20% seen once. The sequencing sample was made of blood. All receptors derive from a female donor with papillary thyroid cancer or a benign thyroid nodule (not recorded which). Some clones in this sample may be carry-over from other donors' samples. Both conserved end residues are part of each CDR3. Each record gives: D gene, V gene, clone size, J gene, CDR3 protein, CDR3 DNA. A D gene is named only where the DNA matches it firmly. The size entry is marked missing in some rows and otherwise reads once, few, many or a size class.

>.|TRBV6-2/TRBV6-3|few|TRBJ2-1
CASNGPISYNEQFF
TGTGCCAGCAACGGACCGATCTCCTACAATGAGCAGTTCTTC
>.|TRBV3-1|.|TRBJ1-6
CASGAGASKGPPLHF
TGTGCCAGCGGGGCAGGGGCGAGTAAGGGGCCACCCCTCCACTTT
>.|TRBV6-1|medium-sized|TRBJ1-2
CASSEGWGSTGVNGYTF
TGTGCCAGCAGTGAAGGTTGGGGGTCGACAGGTGTTAATGGCTACACCTTC
>.|TRBV12-3/TRBV12-4|.|TRBJ2-5
CASSLFGNQETQYF
TGTGCCAGCAGTTTATTTGGAAATCAAGAGACCCAGTACTTC
>.|TRBV5-4|.|TRBJ2-3
CASSFGSSPDTQYF
TGTGCCAGCAGCTTCGGAAGCTCCCCAGATACGCAGTATTTT
>TRBD1|TRBV9|.|TRBJ1-2
CASNPRGQGYGYTF
TGTGCCAGCAACCCTAGGGGACAGGGCTATGGCTACACCTTC
>.|TRBV14|many|TRBJ1-6
CASSQEKQGRWNSPLHF
TGTGCCAGCAGCCAAGAAAAACAGGGTCGGTGGAATTCACCCCTCCACTTT
>TRBD1|TRBV5-1|many|TRBJ2-7
CASSPGTGGSYEQYF
TGCGCCAGCAGCCCCGGGACAGGGGGATCCTACGAGCAGTACTTC
>TRBD1|TRBV6-6|many|TRBJ1-2
CASSYSLQDRGYYGYTF
TGTGCCAGCAGTTACTCGCTTCAGGACAGGGGGTACTATGGCTACACCTTC
>.|TRBV20-1|.|TRBJ2-7
CSARSSYEQYF
TGCAGTGCTAGGAGTAGCTACGAGCAGTACTTC
>TRBD1|TRBV7-2|many|TRBJ2-1
CASSLGGQGGNEQFF
TGTGCCAGCAGCTTAGGGGGACAGGGGGGCAATGAGCAGTTCTTC
>TRBD2|TRBV20-1|many|TRBJ2-1
CSARDQRGLAVYNEQFF
TGCAGTGCTAGAGATCAAAGGGGACTAGCGGTGTACAATGAGCAGTTCTTC
>.|TRBV5-4|.|TRBJ2-7
CASSSRPGESYEQYF
TGTGCCAGCAGCTCCCGGCCAGGGGAGTCCTACGAGCAGTACTTC
>.|TRBV7-6|.|TRBJ1-1
CASSLEAVNTEAFF
TGTGCCAGCAGCTTAGAGGCGGTGAACACTGAAGCTTTCTTT
>TRBD1|TRBV10-3|many|TRBJ2-5
CAIGTGGGRQETQYF
TGTGCCATCGGGACAGGGGGTGGACGGCAAGAGACCCAGTACTTC
>.|TRBV6-1|.|TRBJ2-7
CASTSRFYEQYF
TGTGCCAGCACGTCCAGGTTCTACGAGCAGTACTTC
>TRBD1|TRBV28|many|TRBJ1-2
CASSLPGQGGMSYGYTF
TGTGCCAGCAGTTTACCGGGACAGGGAGGCATGAGCTATGGCTACACCTTC
>TRBD1|TRBV2|few|TRBJ1-2
CASSELRTGYYGYTF
TGTGCCAGCAGTGAATTAAGGACAGGTTACTATGGCTACACCTTC
>.|TRBV18|.|TRBJ2-5
CASSGWRETRYF
TGTGCCAGCTCAGGGTGGAGGGAGACCCGGTACTTC
>TRBD2|TRBV27|.|TRBJ2-1
CRSSLSLAGSLYNEQFF
TGTCGCAGCAGTTTATCACTAGCGGGGTCTCTATACAATGAGCAGTTCTTC
>.|TRBV6-5|few|TRBJ2-1
CASSYKATTVGTNEQFF
TGTGCCAGCAGTTACAAGGCAACTACCGTAGGGACCAATGAGCAGTTCTTC
>.|TRBV4-1|many|TRBJ1-1
CASSRKEEGDTEAFF
TGCGCCAGCAGCCGGAAAGAGGAGGGGGACACTGAAGCTTTCTTT
>.|TRBV12-3/TRBV12-4|.|TRBJ2-1
CASSNPGTEDNEQFF
TGTGCCAGCAGCAATCCCGGGACGGAAGACAATGAGCAGTTCTTC
>TRBD1|TRBV18|.|TRBJ1-6
CASSPGQTYNSPLHF
TGTGCCAGCTCACCGGGACAGACATATAATTCACCCCTCCACTTT
>TRBD1|TRBV5-1|many|TRBJ2-6
CASSLGLDRGRSGANVLTF
TGCGCCAGCAGCTTGGGTCTGGACAGGGGCCGCTCTGGGGCCAACGTCCTGACTTTC
>.|TRBV6-1|.|TRBJ2-7
CACINLGVELYF
TGTGCCTGCATCAACCTGGGGGTGGAGCTGTACTTC
>.|TRBV30|.|TRBJ2-5
CAWSLGKETQYF
TGTGCCTGGAGTTTAGGGAAAGAGACCCAGTACTTC
>.|TRBV5-1|.|TRBJ1-2
CASSLGQVGDYTF
TGCGCCAGCAGCTTGGGACAGGTCGGGGACTACACCTTC
>.|TRBV5-1|.|TRBJ2-5
CASSLVAGQENQCF
TGCGCCAGCAGCTTGGTGGCAGGACAAGAGAACCAGTGCTTC
>TRBD2|TRBV7-2|.|TRBJ2-5
CASSLVAGKQETQYF
TGTGCCAGCAGCCTAGTAGCGGGCAAGCAAGAGACCCAGTACTTC
>.|TRBV24-1|many|TRBJ2-3
CATSDPRESSTDTQYF
TGTGCCACCAGTGACCCTAGGGAGTCTAGCACAGATACGCAGTATTTT